This T cell receptor (beta chain) was retrieved from a study of shared clonotypes between healthy human individuals. TCRdb's table, derived via immunoSEQ multiplex PCR, lists solely in-frame clones and lacks some. The sample shows more than 2,000,000 clones, 93% of them seen only once. Donors comprised only Caucasian adults living in Nashville, Tennessee. The specimen was naive CD4+ T cells from PBMCs. The subset was: CD45RA+ positively selected. The source is a man aged 18 to 29 in good health. Some clones in this sample may be carry-over from other donors' samples.

The CDR3 nucleotides are TGTGCCAGCAGCCGAAGTCCCCCGGAATACACAGATACGCAGTATTTT. Protein sequence: CASSRSPPEYTDTQYF. This chain joins TRBV7-9 and TRBJ2-3, with D unresolved. This CDR3 contains 16 residues. Trimming pared 5 bases from V and 2 bases from J, leaving 17 bases between. CDR1 and CDR2 from the germline V gene are SEHNR and FQNEAQ (reference sequence). The entire variable domain, with the rest obtained from reference TRBV7-9 and TRBJ2-3, is as follows: DTGVSQNPRHKITKRGQNVTFRCDPISEHNRLYWYRQTLGQGPEFLTYFQNEAQLEKSRLLSDRFSAERPKGSFSTLEIQRTEQGDSAMYLCASSRSPPEYTDTQYFGPGTRLTVL.